This TCR beta chain was captured in a study of T cells in localized non-small cell lung cancer. The protocol was immunoSEQ multiplex PCR, while the TCRdb copy is restricted to in-frame clones and leaves out a portion. The sample contains roughly 33,000 clones, roughly 90% of which appear only once. The germline V gene has CDR1 SGHDT and CDR2 YYEEEE. Between the trimmed V and J ends, which lost 4 bases and 1 base, there was a span of 20 bases. The CDR3 covers 17 residues. The J gene is TRBJ1-1, the V gene TRBV5-6; D gene ambiguous. The sequencing here drew on peripheral blood, taken before any cancer treatment. The TCR originated in a woman aged 35 to 75 with stage I lung adenocarcinoma. CDR3 sequence (DNA): TGTGCCAGCAGCCCATCCTTTGGGCAGACTCAGAACACTGAAGCTTTCTTT. This gives the protein CASSPSFGQTQNTEAFF.